This T cell receptor beta chain was profiled in a study of response to subunit inactivated influenza vaccine. CDR1 is KGHDR, CDR2 SFDVKD, per germline. The CDR3 is 14 residues long. The V end was cut by 4 bases, the J end by 0 bases, with 5 bases between. Using its own MiXCR run on the RT-PCR reads, TCRdb lists one record per CDR3 protein. The sample includes about 540,000 distinct CDR3 sequences, under 30% of them seen just once. Separately, the same data were catalogued under a study of T cells expressing NK-cell markers. That work adds: TCR beta libraries carry UMIs added by 5'RACE template switching. Several donors' CD3+CD56-NKG2C+ cells were dominated by the same clonotypes. Unclear, still, was the HCMV specificity of the expanded NKG2C+ T cell clones.

V gene TRBV24-1 combines with J gene TRBJ2-2; D uncertain. This clonotype originated in a man over 45 who received an inactivated influenza vaccine. Source: CD4+ T cells sorted from PBMCs, taken 11 to 12 days after vaccination. In DNA form, the CDR3 reads TGTGCCACCAGTGACAGAACGAACACCGGGGAGCTGTTTTTT. Its protein product is CATSDRTNTGELFF.